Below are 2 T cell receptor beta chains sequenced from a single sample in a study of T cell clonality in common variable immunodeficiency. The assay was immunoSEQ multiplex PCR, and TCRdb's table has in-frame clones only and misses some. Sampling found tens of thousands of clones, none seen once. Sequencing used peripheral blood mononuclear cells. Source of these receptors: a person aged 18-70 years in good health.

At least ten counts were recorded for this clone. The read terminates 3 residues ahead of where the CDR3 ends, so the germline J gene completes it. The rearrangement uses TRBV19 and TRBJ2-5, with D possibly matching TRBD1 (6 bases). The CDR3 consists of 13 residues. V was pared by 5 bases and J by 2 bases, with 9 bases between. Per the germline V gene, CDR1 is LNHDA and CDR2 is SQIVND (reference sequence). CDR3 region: CASSPRGQETQYF. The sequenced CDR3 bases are TGTGCCAGTAGTCCCAGGGGTCAAGAGACC.

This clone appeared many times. The covered CDR3 bases are TGTGCCAGCAGTGAACTCAGGCAGCTGGAGACC. This gives the protein CASSELRQLET. The full-length CDR3 reads as CASSELRQLETQYF. V gene TRBV2 combines with J gene TRBJ2-5; no clear D gene. The CDR3 end lies 3 residues beyond the end of the read and is filled in from the germline J gene. The CDR3 is 14 amino acids. Trimming left V 2 bases short and J 5 bases short, with 12 bases between. Germline-derived CDR1 and CDR2 are SNHLY and FYNNEI.